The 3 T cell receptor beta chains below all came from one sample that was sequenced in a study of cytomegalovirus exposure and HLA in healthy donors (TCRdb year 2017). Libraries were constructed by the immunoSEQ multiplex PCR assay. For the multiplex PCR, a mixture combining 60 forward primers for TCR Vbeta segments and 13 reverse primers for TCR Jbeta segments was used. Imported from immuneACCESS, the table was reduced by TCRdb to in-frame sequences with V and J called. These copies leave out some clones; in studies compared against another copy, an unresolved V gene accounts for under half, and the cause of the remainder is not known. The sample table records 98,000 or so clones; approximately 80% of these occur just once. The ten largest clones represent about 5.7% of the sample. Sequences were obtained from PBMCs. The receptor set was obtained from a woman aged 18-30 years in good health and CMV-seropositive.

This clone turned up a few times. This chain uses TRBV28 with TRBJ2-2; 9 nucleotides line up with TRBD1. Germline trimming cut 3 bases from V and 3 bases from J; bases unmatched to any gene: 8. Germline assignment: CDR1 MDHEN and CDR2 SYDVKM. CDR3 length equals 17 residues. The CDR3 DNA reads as TGTGCCAGCAGTTTCCCGGGACAGGGATTGGACACCGGGGAGCTGTTTTTT. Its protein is CASSFPGQGLDTGELFF.

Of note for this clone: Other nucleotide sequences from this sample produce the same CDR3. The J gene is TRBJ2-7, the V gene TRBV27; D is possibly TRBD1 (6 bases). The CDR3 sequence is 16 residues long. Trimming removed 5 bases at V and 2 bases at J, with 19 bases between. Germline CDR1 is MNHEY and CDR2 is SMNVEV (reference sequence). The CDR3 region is CASSPTADRSTYEQYF. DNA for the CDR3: TGTGCCAGCAGTCCCACAGCCGACAGGAGTACCTACGAGCAGTACTTC.

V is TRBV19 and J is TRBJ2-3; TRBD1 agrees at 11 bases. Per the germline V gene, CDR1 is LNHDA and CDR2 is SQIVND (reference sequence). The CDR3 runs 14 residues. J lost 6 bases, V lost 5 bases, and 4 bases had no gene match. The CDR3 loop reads CASSADRGLDTQYF. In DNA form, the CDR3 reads TGTGCCAGTAGTGCGGACAGGGGGCTTGATACGCAGTATTTT.